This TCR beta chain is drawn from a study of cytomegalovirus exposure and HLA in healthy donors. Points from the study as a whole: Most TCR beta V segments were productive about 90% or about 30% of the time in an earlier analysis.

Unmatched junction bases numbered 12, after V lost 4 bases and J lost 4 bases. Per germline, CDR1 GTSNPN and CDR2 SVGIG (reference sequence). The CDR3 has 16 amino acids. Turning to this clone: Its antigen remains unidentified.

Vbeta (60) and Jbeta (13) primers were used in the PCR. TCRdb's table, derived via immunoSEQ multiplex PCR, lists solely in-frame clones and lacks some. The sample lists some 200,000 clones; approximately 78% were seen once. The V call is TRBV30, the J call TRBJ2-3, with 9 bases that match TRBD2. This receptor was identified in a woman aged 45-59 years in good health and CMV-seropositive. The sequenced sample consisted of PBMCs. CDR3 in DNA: TGTGCCTGGACAGACGGGACTAGCATCGGGGCAGATACGCAGTATTTT. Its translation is CAWTDGTSIGADTQYF.